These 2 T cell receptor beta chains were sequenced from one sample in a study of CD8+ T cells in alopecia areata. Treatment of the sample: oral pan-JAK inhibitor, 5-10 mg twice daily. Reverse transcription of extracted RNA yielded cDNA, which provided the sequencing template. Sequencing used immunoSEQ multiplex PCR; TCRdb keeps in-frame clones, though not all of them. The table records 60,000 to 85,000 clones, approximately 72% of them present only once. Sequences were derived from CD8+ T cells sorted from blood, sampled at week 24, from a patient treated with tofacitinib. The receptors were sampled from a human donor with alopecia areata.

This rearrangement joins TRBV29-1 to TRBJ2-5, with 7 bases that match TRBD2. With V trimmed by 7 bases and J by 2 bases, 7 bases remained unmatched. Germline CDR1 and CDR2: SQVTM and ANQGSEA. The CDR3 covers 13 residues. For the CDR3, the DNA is TGCAGCGCCCGGGACTACTATCAAGAGACCCAGTACTTC. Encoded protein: CSARDYYQETQYF.

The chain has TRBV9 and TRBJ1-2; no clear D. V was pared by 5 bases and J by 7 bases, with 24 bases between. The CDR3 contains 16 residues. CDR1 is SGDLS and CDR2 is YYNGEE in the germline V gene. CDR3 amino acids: CASRPINRARGFGYTF. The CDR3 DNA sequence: TGTGCCAGCAGACCAATAAACCGGGCAAGAGGTTTTGGCTACACCTTC.